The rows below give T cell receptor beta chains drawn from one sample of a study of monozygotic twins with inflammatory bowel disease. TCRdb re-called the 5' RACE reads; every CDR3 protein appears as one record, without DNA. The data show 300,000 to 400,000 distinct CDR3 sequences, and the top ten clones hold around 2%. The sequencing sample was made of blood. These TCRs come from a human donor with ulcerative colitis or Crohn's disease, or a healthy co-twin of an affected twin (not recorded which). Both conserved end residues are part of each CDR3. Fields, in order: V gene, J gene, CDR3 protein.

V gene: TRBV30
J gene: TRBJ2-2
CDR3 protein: CAWSAWGKENTGELFF

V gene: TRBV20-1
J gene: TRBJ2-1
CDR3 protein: CSASRGGYNEQFF

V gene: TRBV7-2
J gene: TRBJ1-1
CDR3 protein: CASSYPGQGRINTEAFF

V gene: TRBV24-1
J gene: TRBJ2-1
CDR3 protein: CATSARKSSYNEQFF

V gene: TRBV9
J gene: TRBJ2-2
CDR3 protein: CASTLQGAFTNTGELFF

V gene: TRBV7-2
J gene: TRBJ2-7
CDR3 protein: CASSYLGEQYF

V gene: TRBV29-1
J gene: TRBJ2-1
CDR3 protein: CSVRGGGDDWNEQFF

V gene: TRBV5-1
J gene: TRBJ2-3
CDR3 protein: CASSEEGADTQYF

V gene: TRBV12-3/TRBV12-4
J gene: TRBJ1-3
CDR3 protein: CASSRTVSSGNTIYF

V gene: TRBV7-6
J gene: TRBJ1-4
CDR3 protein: CASSLEGTLNEKLFF

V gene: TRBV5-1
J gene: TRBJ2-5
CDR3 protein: CASSTGMVEETQYF

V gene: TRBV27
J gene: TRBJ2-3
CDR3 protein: CASSLRPAGFSSTDTQYF

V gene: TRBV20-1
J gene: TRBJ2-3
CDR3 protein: CSAKGGTDTQYF

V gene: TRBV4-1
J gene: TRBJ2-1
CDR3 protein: CASSPHRTPQLLPGAHNEQFF

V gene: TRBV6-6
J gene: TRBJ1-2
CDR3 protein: CASSYTYREGYTF

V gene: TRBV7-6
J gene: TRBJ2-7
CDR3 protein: CASSLSPPGTEVSYEQYF

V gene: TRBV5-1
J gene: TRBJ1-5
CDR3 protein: CASSYGGGNGQPQHF

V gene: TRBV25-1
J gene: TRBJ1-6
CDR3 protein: CASSEFLTNSPLHF

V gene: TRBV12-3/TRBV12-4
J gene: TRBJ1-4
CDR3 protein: CASSLGIPGGLFF

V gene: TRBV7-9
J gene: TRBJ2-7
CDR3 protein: CASSLASGRVFLYEQYF

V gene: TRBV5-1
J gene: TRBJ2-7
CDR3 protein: CASRPVSSYEQYF

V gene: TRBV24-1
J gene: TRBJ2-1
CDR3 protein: CATSDPPGQGTNEQFF

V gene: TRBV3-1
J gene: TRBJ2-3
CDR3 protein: CASRASGGSTDTQYF

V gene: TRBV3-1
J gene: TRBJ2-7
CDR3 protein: CASSPGQGAVYEQYF

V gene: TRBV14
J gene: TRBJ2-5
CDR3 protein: CASSQDLTEETQYF

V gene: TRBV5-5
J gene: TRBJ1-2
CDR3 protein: CASSPQRSLTPYGYTF

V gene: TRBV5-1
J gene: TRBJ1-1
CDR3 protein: CASSLGEGQQAFF

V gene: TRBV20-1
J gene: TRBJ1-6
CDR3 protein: CSARVGGSSPNSPLHF